This is a list of T cell receptor beta chains from one sample in a study of T-cell memory formation after mild COVID-19. From the 5' RACE reads, TCRdb called clonotypes with MiXCR, one entry per CDR3 protein. The table has some 120,000 distinct CDR3 sequences, approximately 6.3% seen once. The sequenced material came from PBMCs or a T cell subset sorted from them (not recorded which). The receptors derive from an adult woman who had mild COVID-19 (a few samples of this study predate the infection). Cell type and time point are not known. Both conserved end residues are part of each CDR3. Fields, in order: clone size, CDR3 length, J gene, V gene, CDR3 protein. Part of the rows lack a size; the others show once, few, many or a class for expanded clones.

many | 16 | TRBJ1-6 | TRBV7-2 | CASSPRGQASNSPLHF
few | 15 | TRBJ2-7 | TRBV9 | CASSPVGTSGGKQYF
. | 16 | TRBJ1-2 | TRBV7-8 | CASSLMGQGKSFGYTF
few | 11 | TRBJ2-3 | TRBV20-1 | CSALEGDTQYF
. | 13 | TRBJ2-4 | TRBV7-9 | CASSPGSGNIQYF
few | 16 | TRBJ2-1 | TRBV24-1 | CATSDLGGVPYNEQFF
few | 15 | TRBJ2-2 | TRBV5-5 | CASSFYVGGSGELFF
many | 14 | TRBJ2-1 | TRBV20-1 | CSAFGFGLGDEQFF
. | 13 | TRBJ1-2 | TRBV7-9 | CASSFMARDGYTF
few | 15 | TRBJ2-1 | TRBV5-1 | CASSVSSGSYNEQFF
. | 13 | TRBJ2-1 | TRBV12-3/TRBV12-4 | CASSSTGYNEQFF
. | 16 | TRBJ1-2 | TRBV9 | CASSVGGAGNFYGYTF
few | 14 | TRBJ1-1 | TRBV5-1 | CASSPWDGATEAFF
many | 13 | TRBJ1-5 | TRBV5-1 | CASSLSENQPQHF
. | 14 | TRBJ2-7 | TRBV5-1 | CASSLGRDRYEQYF
many | 14 | TRBJ1-4 | TRBV12-3/TRBV12-4 | CASSPQTTNEKLFF
many | 17 | TRBJ1-3 | TRBV20-1 | CSAPTSGTGLSGNTIYF
few | 14 | TRBJ1-2 | TRBV4-1 | CASSQSEGGYGYTF
many | 16 | TRBJ2-3 | TRBV7-2 | CASSSARQGRIDTQYF
. | 14 | TRBJ2-2 | TRBV12-3/TRBV12-4 | CASSFGGHTGELFF